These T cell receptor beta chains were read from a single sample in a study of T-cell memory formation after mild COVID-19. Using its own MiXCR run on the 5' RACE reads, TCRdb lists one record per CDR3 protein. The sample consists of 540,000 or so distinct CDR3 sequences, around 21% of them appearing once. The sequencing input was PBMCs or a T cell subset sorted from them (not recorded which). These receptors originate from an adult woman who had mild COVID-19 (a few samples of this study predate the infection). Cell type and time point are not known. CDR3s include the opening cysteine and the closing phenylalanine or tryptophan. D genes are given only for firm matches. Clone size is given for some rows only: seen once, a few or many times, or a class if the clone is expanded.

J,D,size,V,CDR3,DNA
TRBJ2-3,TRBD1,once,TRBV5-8,CASSHRTGGGTDTQYF,TGTGCCAGCAGCCACAGGACAGGGGGAGGTACAGATACGCAGTATTTT
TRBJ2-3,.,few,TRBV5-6,CASSLIWASSTDTQYF,TGTGCCAGCAGCTTGATCTGGGCTTCTAGCACAGATACGCAGTATTTT
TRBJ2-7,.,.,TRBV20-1,CSARIAVPGDDEQYF,TGCAGTGCGAGGATAGCGGTCCCTGGAGACGACGAGCAGTACTTC
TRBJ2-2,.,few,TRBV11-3,CASSAPRTGVNTGELFF,TGTGCCAGCAGCGCCCCCCGGACGGGGGTGAACACCGGGGAGCTGTTTTTT
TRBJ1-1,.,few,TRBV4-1,CASSHARDSIWMNTEAFF,TGCGCCAGCAGCCACGCTCGAGACAGTATATGGATGAACACTGAAGCTTTCTTT
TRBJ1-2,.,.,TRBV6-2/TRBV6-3,CATYPDRSSGGYTF,TGTGCCACCTACCCCGACAGGTCTTCTGGTGGCTACACCTTC
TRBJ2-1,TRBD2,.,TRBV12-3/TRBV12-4,CASNVPGLAGGGDEQFF,TGTGCCAGCAACGTCCCGGGACTAGCGGGGGGAGGGGATGAGCAGTTCTTC
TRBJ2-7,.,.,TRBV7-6,CASSLMKAGQGEQYF,TGTGCCAGCAGCTTAATGAAGGCAGGGCAAGGCGAGCAGTACTTC
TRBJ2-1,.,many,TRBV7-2,CASSLVLGQQFF,TGTGCCAGCAGCTTAGTGTTGGGACAGCAGTTCTTC
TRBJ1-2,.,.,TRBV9,CASNGWGPNYGYTF,TGTGCCAGCAACGGTTGGGGCCCTAACTATGGCTACACCTTC
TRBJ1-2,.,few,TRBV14,CASSRLDWGTYGYTF,TGTGCCAGCAGCCGATTAGATTGGGGGACCTATGGCTACACCTTC
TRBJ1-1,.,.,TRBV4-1,CASSQDRRVDTEAFF,TGCGCCAGCAGCCAAGATCGCAGGGTTGACACTGAAGCTTTCTTT
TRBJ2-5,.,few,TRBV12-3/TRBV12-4,CASSVHRDTKETQYF,TGTGCCAGCAGCGTTCACCGGGACACTAAAGAGACCCAGTACTTC
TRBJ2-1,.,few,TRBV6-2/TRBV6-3,CASSYGGGMRFF,TGTGCCAGCAGTTACGGCGGCGGGATGCGGTTCTTC
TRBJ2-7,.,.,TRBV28,CASSHRAPRSYEQYF,TGTGCCAGCAGTCACAGGGCCCCTCGCTCCTACGAGCAGTACTTC
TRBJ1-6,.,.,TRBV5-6,CASSFVRGDNSPLHF,TGTGCCAGCAGCTTTGTCCGGGGGGATAATTCACCCCTCCACTTT
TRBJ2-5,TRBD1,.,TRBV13,CASRLQGGETQYF,TGTGCCAGCAGGTTACAGGGGGGCGAGACCCAGTACTTC
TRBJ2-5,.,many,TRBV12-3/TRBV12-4,CASSLTTQETQYF,TGTGCCAGCAGTTTAACGACCCAAGAGACCCAGTACTTC
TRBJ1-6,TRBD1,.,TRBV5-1,CASKQGAYSPLHF,TGCGCCAGCAAACAGGGGGCGTATTCACCCCTCCACTTT
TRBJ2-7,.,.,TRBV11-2,CASSYGTLGEQYF,TGTGCCAGCAGTTACGGGACTCTCGGGGAGCAGTACTTC
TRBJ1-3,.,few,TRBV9,CASSPIRSSGNTIYF,TGTGCCAGCAGCCCGATTAGGAGCTCTGGAAACACCATATATTTT
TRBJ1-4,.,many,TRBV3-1,CASSQKGSTNEKLFF,TGTGCCAGCAGCCAGAAAGGGTCCACTAATGAAAAACTGTTTTTT
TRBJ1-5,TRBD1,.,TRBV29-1,CSVGDSLDQPQHF,TGCAGCGTCGGGGACAGCCTAGACCAGCCCCAGCATTTT
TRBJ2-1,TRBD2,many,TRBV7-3,CASSVRLAGGIYEQFF,TGTGCCAGCAGCGTCAGACTAGCGGGAGGGATATATGAGCAGTTCTTC
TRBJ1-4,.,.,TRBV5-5,CASSPGLGEASEKLFF,TGTGCCAGCAGCCCTGGTTTGGGGGAAGCAAGCGAAAAACTGTTTTTT
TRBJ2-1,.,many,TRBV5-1,CASSLVGMGSYNEQFF,TGCGCCAGCAGCTTGGTAGGGATGGGATCCTACAATGAGCAGTTCTTC
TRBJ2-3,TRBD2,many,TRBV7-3,CASSLRGTSGPDTQYF,TGTGCCAGCAGCTTAAGAGGGACTAGCGGCCCAGATACGCAGTATTTT
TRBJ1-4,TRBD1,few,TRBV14,CASSRDRDNEKLFF,TGTGCCAGCAGCCGGGACAGGGATAATGAAAAACTGTTTTTT
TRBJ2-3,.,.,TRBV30,CAWTAASTDTQYF,TGTGCCTGGACAGCGGCTAGCACAGATACGCAGTATTTT
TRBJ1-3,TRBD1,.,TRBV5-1,CASSLGGATGNTIYF,TGCGCCAGCAGTTTAGGGGGCGCAACTGGAAACACCATATATTTT
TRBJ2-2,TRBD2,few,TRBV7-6,CASSERLAGGPGELFF,TGTGCCAGCTCGGAGAGACTAGCGGGGGGGCCCGGGGAGCTGTTTTTT
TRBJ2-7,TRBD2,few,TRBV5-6,CASSPPGLAREQYF,TGTGCCAGCAGCCCGCCGGGACTAGCTCGGGAGCAGTACTTC
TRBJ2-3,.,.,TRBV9,CASRRGGLATDTQYF,TGTGCCAGCAGGAGAGGGGGGCTCGCGACAGATACGCAGTATTTT
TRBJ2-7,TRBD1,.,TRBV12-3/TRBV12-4,CASSAGTGGEQYF,TGTGCCAGCAGCGCCGGGACAGGGGGCGAGCAGTACTTC
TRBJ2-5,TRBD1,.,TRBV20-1,CSASLWDRALWETQYF,TGCAGTGCTAGCCTCTGGGACAGGGCCTTGTGGGAGACCCAGTACTTC
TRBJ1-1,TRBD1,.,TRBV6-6,CASSQGEVTEAFF,TGTGCCAGCAGTCAGGGGGAGGTCACTGAAGCTTTCTTT
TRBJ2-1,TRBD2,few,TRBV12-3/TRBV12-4,CASILSLASGRYNEQFF,TGTGCCAGCATCCTCTCTCTGGCTAGCGGACGTTACAATGAGCAGTTCTTC
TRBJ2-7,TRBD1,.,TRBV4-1,CASTLDRGPYEQYF,TGCGCCAGCACCTTGGACAGGGGGCCCTACGAGCAGTACTTC
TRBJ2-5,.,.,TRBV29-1,CSVVDHNGETQYF,TGCAGCGTTGTGGACCACAATGGGGAGACCCAGTACTTC
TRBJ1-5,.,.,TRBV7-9,CASASGNQPQHF,TGTGCCAGCGCAAGTGGCAATCAGCCCCAGCATTTT
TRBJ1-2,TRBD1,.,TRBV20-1,CSARDSPYGYTF,TGCAGTGCTCGGGACAGCCCCTATGGCTACACCTTC
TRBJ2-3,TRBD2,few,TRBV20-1,CSAILAGYSTYTQYF,TGCAGTGCGATACTAGCGGGGTATAGCACATATACGCAGTATTTT
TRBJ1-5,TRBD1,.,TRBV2,CASSLTQGGSNQPQHF,TGTGCCAGCAGCTTGACACAGGGGGGTAGCAATCAGCCCCAGCATTTT
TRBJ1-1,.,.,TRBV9,CASSVVSGSEAFF,TGTGCCAGCAGCGTAGTCTCGGGGTCAGAAGCTTTCTTT
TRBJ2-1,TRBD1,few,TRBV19,CASRPRHGTASSSYNEQFF,TGTGCCAGTCGACCAAGACACGGGACAGCGTCAAGCTCCTACAATGAGCAGTTCTTC
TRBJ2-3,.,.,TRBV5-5,CASRTGLPTVDTQYF,TGTGCCAGCAGAACCGGACTCCCGACGGTGGATACGCAGTATTTT
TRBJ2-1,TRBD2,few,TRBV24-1,CASAVGAGVNNEQFF,TGTGCCAGTGCGGTGGGAGCGGGAGTAAACAATGAGCAGTTCTTC